This T cell receptor beta chain was identified during a study of blood T cell repertoires in COVID-19. Cohort 3 donors were reported recovered after two negative PCRs, clearance, or symptom resolution. Profiling relied on immunoSEQ multiplex PCR, and the TCRdb table lists in-frame clones only, not all of them. The sample records roughly 250,000 clones, approximately 90% being singletons. Trimming removed 3 bases from V and 2 bases from J, with 8 bases in between. This CDR3 is 15 amino acids long. Germline CDR1 reads MNHEY; CDR2 reads SMNVEV (reference sequence). The gene calls are TRBV27 and TRBJ2-6, with D possibly matching TRBD1 (5 bases). This clonotype originated in a woman under 30 who had recovered from COVID-19. The sample comprised PBMCs or T cells enriched from blood (not recorded which). The CDR3 reads CASSLQGTGANVLTF. As DNA, the CDR3 is TGTGCCAGCAGTTTGCAGGGCACTGGGGCCAACGTCCTGACTTTC.